Reported below is one TCR beta chain. What it binds is not known. Per germline, CDR1 LNHDA and CDR2 SQIVND (reference sequence). V shed 3 bases, J shed 5 bases, and the junction held 7 bases outside the gene matches. The length of the CDR3 is 15 residues. The record originates from a study of regulatory T cells in long-lasting Graves disease. Arm-PCR with iRepertoire HTBI primers amplified the CDR3 regions for these TCR beta libraries. TCRdb redid the calling of the multiplex PCR reads with MiXCR, one entry per CDR3 protein. The top ten hold about 11% of the sample, which has 440,000 or so distinct CDR3 sequences, approximately 16% seen once. Broader study findings: Segments TRBV28, TRBJ1-2 and TRBJ2-5 showed preferential usage in persistent disease.

Regarding time point: newly diagnosed GD, antithyroid drugs for less than 3 months. From PBMCs, RNA was extracted and then used to make the TCR library. These same records also appear under a second study, on T cells in Graves' hyperthyroidism and ophthalmopathy.

The chain uses TRBV19 and TRBJ1-5, with 7 bases fitting TRBD1. The sample consisted of peripheral blood mononuclear cells (PBMCs), taken at new diagnosis, from a patient treated with antithyroid drugs. This sequence was found in a young woman with Graves disease. CDR3 in amino acids: CASSIGTAGDQPQHF. DNA of the CDR3: TGTGCCAGTAGTATCGGGACAGCTGGGGATCAGCCCCAGCATTTT.